This entry features one T cell receptor beta chain sequence. The target antigen is unknown. The germline CDR1 and CDR2 sequences are GTSNPN and SVGIG (reference sequence). There are 13 residues in the CDR3. V was pared by 3 bases and J by 1 base, with 10 bases between. Unique molecular identifiers were built into the TCRbeta library. One entry per CDR3 protein, called by TCRdb with MiXCR from the PCR reads. Of about 300,000 distinct CDR3 sequences listed, over 9% are singletons. The data were obtained in a study of T-cell reconstitution after alpha-beta-depleted transplantation in children. Study-level results: Some patients owed their high day-60 TCRbeta diversity to surviving recipient T cells and thymic progenitors.

The gene calls are TRBV30 and TRBJ2-7; no clear D. The receptor was derived from a boy younger than two with acute myeloid leukemia, due to receive a stem cell transplant. The sequences come from PBMCs, collected before TCRalphabeta/CD19-depleted stem cell transplant. CDR3 DNA sequence: TGTGCCTGGAGGGTTGAACGGTCCTACGAGCAGTACTTC. This encodes CAWRVERSYEQYF.